Below, 31 T cell receptor beta chains from the same sample are listed, as sequenced in a study of cytomegalovirus exposure and HLA in healthy donors. In the PCR, 60 Vbeta and 13 Jbeta primers were used. Clones were read by immunoSEQ multiplex PCR, and TCRdb kept only the in-frame ones, dropping some. The listing records 85,000 or so clones. Sequenced: PBMCs. These receptors all stem from a woman aged 25 to 45 in good health and CMV-seronegative.

The chain has TRBV29-1 and TRBJ2-3; 8 nucleotides line up with TRBD2. This CDR3 spans 15 amino acids. Per the germline V gene, CDR1 is SQVTM and CDR2 is ANQGSEA. J was trimmed by 4 bases and V by 4 bases; bases with no gene match: 10. CDR3 in DNA: TGCAGCGTTGTCTTAGCGGGAAATATCGCAGATACGCAGTATTTT. This codes for CSVVLAGNIADTQYF.

The chain carries TRBV30 and TRBJ2-2; 10 positions match TRBD1. This CDR3 has 16 amino acids. V was clipped by 3 bases and J by 6 bases; unmatched bases: 10. Germline-derived CDR1 and CDR2 are GTSNPN and SVGIG (reference sequence). The CDR3 loop is CAWSAGTGASAGELFF. The CDR3 nucleotides are TGTGCCTGGAGCGCTGGGACAGGGGCGTCGGCCGGGGAGCTGTTTTTT.

A remark on this clone: Other DNA sequences in this sample translate to the same CDR3. V usage is TRBV7-8 and J usage is TRBJ2-7; 7 bases map to TRBD2. CDR3 size: 14 residues. Trimming at V came to 1 base and at J to 4 bases, leaving 4 bases not matched to a gene. Germline V lookup: CDR1 SGHVS, CDR2 FQNEAQ. CDR3 residues: CASSLGGTTYEQYF. DNA for the CDR3: TGTGCCAGCAGCTTAGGAGGGACTACGTACGAGCAGTACTTC.

The chain recombines TRBV19 with TRBJ1-2, with 8 bases fitting TRBD1. Losses at the gene ends were 6 bases for V and 8 bases for J; bases not matched to a gene: 8. Germline CDR1 LNHDA, CDR2 SQIVND (reference sequence). This CDR3 is 13 amino acids long. The CDR3 nucleotides read TGTGCCAGTAGCACGACAGGGGTCGGCGGCTACACCTTC. Its protein product is CASSTTGVGGYTF.

The CDR3 DNA is TGTGCCAGCTCACTCGGACAATCTGGGGCCAACGTCCTGACTTTC. Encoded protein: CASSLGQSGANVLTF. The chain joins TRBV18 to TRBJ2-6; perhaps TRBD1 as D (5 bases). CDR1 is KGHSH and CDR2 is LQKENI in the germline V gene. The CDR3 consists of 15 residues. Trimming removed 4 bases at V and 1 base at J, with 8 bases between.

The V and J genes are TRBV5-1 and TRBJ1-2; 8 bases match TRBD1. J was trimmed by 7 bases and V by 0 bases; bases with no gene match: 5. The CDR3 contains 14 residues. CDR1 is SGHRS, CDR2 YFSETQ, per germline. The CDR3 DNA sequence: TGCGCCAGCAGCTTGGGACAGGGGTTTCCTGGCTACACCTTC. Translation: CASSLGQGFPGYTF.

The chain uses TRBV5-6 and TRBJ1-2; 8 nucleotides align to TRBD1. This CDR3 is built from 13 residues. In germline, CDR1 is SGHDT, CDR2 YYEEEE. The J segment lost 8 bases and the V segment lost 0 bases, leaving 3 bases of the junction unmatched. The CDR3 loop is CASSLGRGQGYTF. The CDR3 DNA reads TGTGCCAGCAGCTTGGGCAGGGGGCAAGGCTACACCTTC.

The rearrangement links TRBV6-6 to TRBJ1-4; D may be TRBD1 (5 bases). Trimming removed 6 bases at V and 4 bases at J, with 9 bases between. The CDR3 runs 13 residues. Germline CDR1 reads MNHNY; CDR2 reads SVGAGI (reference sequence). The CDR3 bases are TGTGCCAGCAGGGGGGGGATTAATGAAAAACTGTTTTTT. This codes for CASRGGINEKLFF.

The chain employs TRBV19 and TRBJ1-5; 7 bases map to TRBD1. The CDR3 totals 15 residues. After removal of 6 bases from V and 0 bases from J, the junction contained 5 bases not matched to a gene. CDR1 and CDR2 (germline): LNHDA, SQIVND (reference sequence). Written as DNA, the CDR3 is TGTGCCAGTAGCCCCGGACAGGATAGCAATCAGCCCCAGCATTTT. It yields the protein CASSPGQDSNQPQHF.

The CDR3 DNA follows: TGTGCCAGCAGTGAACAGGGAAGTTCCTCCGGTGGTGAAAAACTGTTTTTT. Amino acids: CASSEQGSSSGGEKLFF. This chain links TRBV25-1 with TRBJ1-4; a weak D match, TRBD1 (5 bases). Germline assignment: CDR1 MGHDK and CDR2 SYGVNS. CDR3 length: 17 amino acids. V shed 2 bases and J shed 7 bases, with 20 bases lying between them.

The chain links TRBV5-4 to TRBJ1-2; TRBD1 agrees at 7 bases. In germline, CDR1 is SGHNT, CDR2 YYREEE (reference sequence). This CDR3 is built from 14 residues. V was pared by 4 bases and J by 5 bases, with 8 bases of the junction left unmatched. The CDR3 DNA reads as TGTGCCAGCAGCCCGGACAGGACGGGATATGGCTACACCTTC. It codes for CASSPDRTGYGYTF.

The chain employs TRBV15 and TRBJ2-2; possible D gene TRBD2, 5 bases. The CDR3 sequence is 13 residues long. In germline, CDR1 is LNHNV, CDR2 YYDKDF (reference sequence). The V gene lost 8 bases and the J gene lost 5 bases, with 12 bases spanning the gap. CDR3 DNA sequence: TGTGCCACCCTCAGTAGGGAGACCGGGGAGCTGTTTTTT. Translating gives CATLSRETGELFF.

The V and J genes are TRBV19 and TRBJ1-5; 7 nucleotides agree with TRBD1. The CDR3 length is 15 residues. V dropped 9 bases and J dropped 1; count of bases not matched to a gene: 9. Germline-derived CDR1 and CDR2 are LNHDA and SQIVND (reference sequence). CDR3 sequence (DNA): TGTGCCAGCCAAGAGACAGGGAACAGCAATCAGCCCCAGCATTTT. Its protein product is CASQETGNSNQPQHF.

V gene TRBV19 combines with J gene TRBJ2-2; TRBD2 matches at 10 bases. The CDR3 totals 18 residues. Germline loops: CDR1 LNHDA, CDR2 SQIVND (reference sequence). J gave up 1 base and V 5 bases, and 10 bases lay outside the gene matches. The CDR3 region is CASSSNPLAGGNTGELFF. The CDR3 nucleotides are TGTGCCAGTAGTTCGAATCCCTTAGCGGGGGGGAACACCGGGGAGCTGTTTTTT.

V gene TRBV7-6 combines with J gene TRBJ2-3; 7 bases are shared with TRBD2. The ends lost 0 bases at V and 3 bases at J; junction bases unmatched: 0. Germline V gives CDR1 SGHVS, CDR2 FNYEAQ. The CDR3 extends over 14 amino acids. CDR3 bases: TGTGCCAGCAGCTTAGCGCGGGGGACAGATACGCAGTATTTT. Encoded protein: CASSLARGTDTQYF.

V is TRBV7-9 and J is TRBJ1-2; tentative D call: TRBD1 (5 bases). CDR3 length: 14 amino acids. Trimming stripped 1 base from V and 7 bases from J, with 13 bases between. CDR1 is SEHNR and CDR2 is FQNEAQ in the germline V gene (reference sequence). The CDR3 nucleotides are TGTGCCAGCAGCTTAGACGGGGGGGACTCTGGCTACACCTTC. Translating gives CASSLDGGDSGYTF.

The rearrangement links TRBV19 to TRBJ2-2; tentatively, D is TRBD1 (8 bases). This CDR3 region has 17 residues. Germline CDR1 LNHDA, CDR2 SQIVND (reference sequence). V was pared by 10 bases and J by 0 bases, with 21 bases between. This chain's CDR3 is CATSHRGGIANTGELFF. The DNA for the CDR3 is TGTGCCACCAGCCACAGGGGGGGAATCGCGAACACCGGGGAGCTGTTTTTT. Filled out from reference TRBV19 and TRBJ2-2, the complete variable domain reads DGGITQSPKYLFRKEGQNVTLSCEQNLNHDAMYWYRQDPGQGLRLIYYSQIVNDFQKGDIAEGYSVSREKKESFPLTVTSAQKNPTAFYLCATSHRGGIANTGELFFGEGSRLTVL.

The chain recombines TRBV29-1 with TRBJ2-2; 7 positions match TRBD1. Trimming at V came to 6 bases and at J to 2 bases, leaving 3 bases not matched to a gene. CDR3 size: 13 residues. Looked up from germline, CDR1 is SQVTM and CDR2 is ANQGSEA. The CDR3 reads CSVQGDNTGELFF. The CDR3 nucleotides read TGCAGCGTCCAGGGGGATAACACCGGGGAGCTGTTTTTT.

The V call is TRBV10-3, the J call TRBJ1-1; no clear D. The CDR3 runs 13 residues. CDR1 and CDR2 from the germline V gene are ENHRY and SYGVKD. V was cut by 0 bases and J by 1 base, with 3 bases left in between. CDR3 amino acids: CAISESRNTEAFF. For the CDR3, the DNA is TGTGCCATCAGTGAGTCCAGGAACACTGAAGCTTTCTTT.

The chain is built from TRBV7-9 and TRBJ2-1; no clear D gene. V was clipped by 2 bases and J by 8 bases, with 13 bases between them. Germline assignment: CDR1 SEHNR and CDR2 FQNEAQ (reference sequence). This CDR3 comprises 14 residues. CDR3 in DNA: TGTGCCAGCAGCTTATGGCCCACCGTGGATGAGCAGTTCTTC. As protein: CASSLWPTVDEQFF.

The V and J genes are TRBV28 and TRBJ2-7; 7 bases agree with TRBD1. The CDR3 sequence is 15 residues long. In germline, CDR1 is MDHEN, CDR2 SYDVKM. V shed 6 bases, J shed 2 bases, and the junction held 10 bases outside the gene matches. CDR3 protein: CASSPDRAVAYEQYF. CDR3 nucleotides: TGTGCCAGCAGCCCCGACAGGGCGGTGGCCTACGAGCAGTACTTC. The whole variable domain, filled in from reference TRBV28 and TRBJ2-7, reads DVKVTQSSRYLVKRTGEKVFLECVQDMDHENMFWYRQDPGLGLRLIYFSYDVKMKEKGDIPEGYSVSREKKERFSLILESASTNQTSMYLCASSPDRAVAYEQYFGPGTRLTVT.

This sequence joins TRBV6-5 and TRBJ1-1; D unclear. V was trimmed by 8 bases and J by 2 bases, leaving 12 bases between them. CDR3 length equals 13 residues. The germline CDR1 and CDR2 sequences are MNHEY and SVGAGI. The CDR3 sequence is CASRRSQNTEAFF. CDR3 bases: TGTGCCAGCCGCCGGTCCCAAAACACTGAAGCTTTCTTT.

CDR3 sequence reads: CASSDPTGASYEQYF. CDR3 DNA: TGTGCCAGCAGTGACCCGACAGGGGCCTCCTACGAGCAGTACTTC. This chain links TRBV6-1 with TRBJ2-7; 8 bases agree with TRBD1. Trimming removed 3 bases from V and 0 bases from J; junction bases left unmatched: 4. CDR1 is MNHNS and CDR2 is SASEGT in the germline V gene. CDR3 length: 15 amino acids.

The V call is TRBV19, the J call TRBJ1-5; D unresolved. CDR1 is LNHDA and CDR2 is SQIVND in the germline V gene (reference sequence). The CDR3 covers 12 residues. The ends were cut back, 7 bases at V and 4 bases at J, with 8 bases in the middle. The CDR3 DNA reads as TGTGCCAGTAATTTCTTGAATCAGCCCCAGCATTTT. This gives the protein CASNFLNQPQHF.

The rearrangement uses TRBV7-2 and TRBJ2-1; TRBD1 aligns across 8 bases. The CDR3 totals 15 residues. Germline values: CDR1 SGHTA, CDR2 FQGNSA. Trimming took 3 bases from V and 6 from J; bases not matched to a gene: 7. The DNA of the CDR3 is TGTGCCAGCAGCTTGGACGGGACAGGACCCAATGAGCAGTTCTTC. Residues: CASSLDGTGPNEQFF. Looking up the rest from reference TRBV7-2 and TRBJ2-1 gives the full variable domain: GAGVSQSPSNKVTEKGKDVELRCDPISGHTALYWYRQSLGQGLEFLIYFQGNSAPDKSGLPSDRFSAERTGGSVSTLTIQRTQQEDSAVYLCASSLDGTGPNEQFFGPGTRLTVL.

The chain employs TRBV7-6 and TRBJ2-5, with D hard to call. This CDR3 is 15 amino acids long. CDR1 SGHVS and CDR2 FNYEAQ come from the germline V gene. V dropped 1 base and J dropped 4 bases, with 13 bases sitting between them. CDR3 in amino acids: CASSLEAPPGETQYF. CDR3 nucleotide sequence: TGTGCCAGCAGCTTAGAAGCCCCTCCGGGAGAGACCCAGTACTTC.

J is TRBJ1-1 and V is TRBV30, with 7 bases lining up with TRBD1. J gave up 5 bases and V 4 bases, and 16 bases lay outside the gene matches. The germline V gene has CDR1 GTSNPN and CDR2 SVGIG (reference sequence). CDR3 length: 16 amino acids. The CDR3: CAWIPFGGQLITEAFF. The CDR3 bases are TGTGCCTGGATTCCCTTTGGGGGACAGTTGATTACTGAAGCTTTCTTT.

The chain links TRBV4-1 to TRBJ1-1, with D uncertain. The CDR3 extends over 15 amino acids. Germline loops: CDR1 MGHRA, CDR2 YSYEKL. Trimming took off 3 bases at V and 0 bases at J, with 11 bases between the two ends. CDR3 nucleotide sequence: TGCGCCAGCAGCCATCGAGGAGGACTGAACACTGAAGCTTTCTTT. This sequence encodes CASSHRGGLNTEAFF.

This chain uses TRBV6-1 with TRBJ2-3, with D possibly TRBD2 on 6 matching bases. Germline V gene lookup returns CDR1 MNHNS and CDR2 SASEGT. This CDR3 has 17 residues. V dropped 2 bases and J dropped 5 bases, with 20 bases sitting between them. CDR3 DNA: TGTGCCAGCAGTGAACAGCCGGGGGAGGACTGGAGAGATACGCAGTATTTT. Translating gives CASSEQPGEDWRDTQYF.

This rearrangement joins TRBV18 to TRBJ1-5; unclear D gene. The germline gives CDR1 KGHSH, CDR2 LQKENI. The V end was cut by 3 bases, the J end by 1 base, with 7 bases between. This CDR3 contains 14 residues. CDR3 in amino acids: CASSPRQSNQPQHF. In DNA form, the CDR3 reads TGTGCCAGCTCACCTAGACAAAGCAATCAGCCCCAGCATTTT.

This chain joins TRBV2 and TRBJ1-2; D might be TRBD1 (6 bases). V shed 1 base and J shed 6 bases, with 9 bases lying between them. This CDR3 spans 13 amino acids. Germline V lookup: CDR1 SNHLY, CDR2 FYNNEI. The CDR3 DNA follows: TGTGCCAGCAGTGAAGGGGCAGGGGATGGCTACACCTTC. Translated: CASSEGAGDGYTF.